These 15 T cell receptor beta chains originate from one sample sequenced in a study. One entry per CDR3 protein results from TCRdb running MiXCR on the RT-PCR reads. The sample contains about 680,000 distinct CDR3 sequences, around 14% of which appear only once. Material for sequencing was memory CD4+ T cells from blood. Receptors were obtained from a female donor in good health, serving as a healthy control.

This clonotype was recorded a few times. The V gene is TRBV27, the J gene TRBJ2-2, with D maybe TRBD2 (6 bases). Deletions cut 7 bases from V and 3 bases from J, with 12 bases between. CDR3 length equals 14 residues. CDR1 and CDR2 from the germline V gene are MNHEY and SMNVEV (reference sequence). The CDR3, as DNA: TGTGCCAGCACGTGGGGAGGTTACACCGGGGAGCTGTTTTTT. Residues: CASTWGGYTGELFF.

This chain connects TRBV3-1 to TRBJ1-1, with D tentatively TRBD1 (5 bases). This CDR3 spans 17 amino acids. The germline CDR1 and CDR2 sequences are LGHDT and YNNKEL (reference sequence). V dropped 1 base and J dropped 10 bases, with 25 bases sitting between them. The CDR3 loop is CASSQGPGAAGGVGAFF. Written as DNA, the CDR3 is TGTGCCAGCAGCCAAGGTCCTGGAGCGGCGGGGGGGGTAGGAGCTTTCTTT.

This clonotype was counted only a few times. The V gene is TRBV28, the J gene TRBJ2-7, with D possibly being TRBD2 (6 bases). From germline, CDR1 is MDHEN and CDR2 SYDVKM. Trimming shortened V by 3 bases and J by 6 bases, and 12 bases separated the two germline ends. The CDR3 covers 13 residues. This CDR3 reads CASSFSRGVEQYF. The CDR3 DNA follows: TGTGCCAGCAGTTTTTCGCGGGGCGTCGAGCAGTACTTC.

The chain couples TRBV7-2 to TRBJ1-1; possible D gene TRBD1, 5 bases. The CDR3 consists of 14 residues. Trimming left V 5 bases short and J 5 bases short, with 15 bases between. Germline V CDR1 and CDR2: SGHTA, FQGNSA. Written as DNA, the CDR3 is TGTGCCAGCAGCGACAGCATCTGGGGGACTGAAGCTTTCTTT. Amino acid sequence: CASSDSIWGTEAFF.

In its sample, this clonotype was seen many times. This sequence joins TRBV7-3 and TRBJ2-5; D gene uncertain. V gave up 5 bases and J gave up 1 base, with 8 bases separating them. The CDR3 totals 13 residues. Germline CDR1 and CDR2: SGHTA and FQGTGA. DNA of the CDR3: TGTGCCAGCAGCCCATTGGGCCAAGAGACCCAGTACTTC. Amino acids: CASSPLGQETQYF.

Worth noting for this clonotype: Lacking the conserved final phenylalanine or tryptophan, this CDR3 likely reflects a read error. The DNA is left out, because the CDR3 cannot be placed on it with certainty; the CDR3 is given as TCRdb lists it. The rearrangement uses TRBV20-1 and TRBJ2-1; TRBD1, the D gene given by the table, was not confirmed from the DNA. Looked up from germline, CDR1 is DFQATT and CDR2 is SNEGSKA (reference sequence). The CDR3 has 10 amino acids, counting both end residues. CDR3 sequence: CSVPKGFAPI.

This clonotype was seen a handful of times. The rearrangement links TRBV7-3 to TRBJ1-2, with TRBD1 matching 7 bases. Germline trimming cut 4 bases from V and 4 bases from J; bases unmatched to any gene: 6. Germline values: CDR1 SGHTA, CDR2 FQGTGA. The CDR3 length is 14 residues. The CDR3 loop is CASSSPGQIYGYTF. The CDR3 nucleotides are TGTGCCAGCAGCTCCCCGGGACAGATCTATGGCTACACCTTC.

With regard to this clonotype: Just one base apart from a much larger clone, this may be a read error. The chain is built from TRBV6-5 and TRBJ2-3, with a weak D call TRBD2 (6 bases). The CDR3 totals 16 residues. CDR1 and CDR2 from the germline V gene are MNHEY and SVGAGI. The chain's CDR3 is CTSSYSGGVRSDTQYF. The CDR3 DNA reads as TGTACCAGCAGTTACTCCGGGGGAGTAAGGTCAGATACGCAGTATTTT.

This clonotype has more than one count but fewer than ten. The chain is built from TRBV7-9 and TRBJ2-1, with 7 positions matching TRBD1. Germline values: CDR1 SEHNR, CDR2 FQNEAQ (reference sequence). This CDR3 has 14 amino acids. Unmatched junction bases numbered 9, after V lost 9 bases and J lost 4 bases. CDR3 DNA: TGTGCCAGAAGGGGGCAGCGTCGATACAATGAGCAGTTCTTC. Its translation is CARRGQRRYNEQFF.

The rearrangement uses TRBV11-2 and TRBJ2-1; D unresolved. The V and J ends lost 0 bases and 2 bases respectively, with 11 bases between them. Germline CDR1 SGHAT, CDR2 FQNNGV. The CDR3 totals 16 residues. As DNA, the CDR3 is TGTGCCAGCAGCTTAGAAGGTAATCCTACCTACAATGAGCAGTTCTTC. It is translated as CASSLEGNPTYNEQFF.

This clonotype was seen many times. The rearrangement joins TRBV7-2 to TRBJ1-2; D possibly corresponds to TRBD1 (6 bases). CDR1 is SGHTA, CDR2 FQGNSA, per germline. The V gene lost 3 bases and the J gene lost 3 bases, with 8 bases spanning the gap. This CDR3 spans 13 amino acids. The CDR3 DNA reads TGTGCCAGCAGCTTCAGGGGAGACTATGGCTACACCTTC. Translating it yields CASSFRGDYGYTF.

At least ten counts were recorded for this clonotype. The CDR3 protein is CATFRGRGAEQYF. The CDR3 nucleotides are TGTGCCACCTTTCGCGGGAGGGGCGCCGAGCAGTACTTC. The chain employs TRBV6-5 and TRBJ2-7, with 9 bases that match TRBD2. Trimming at V came to 10 bases and at J to 6 bases, leaving 10 bases not matched to a gene. This CDR3 comprises 13 residues. Germline CDR1 reads MNHEY; CDR2 reads SVGAGI.

The chain recombines TRBV20-1 with TRBJ1-1, with D unresolved. From germline, CDR1 is DFQATT and CDR2 SNEGSKA (reference sequence). V lost 5 bases, J lost 1 base, and 14 bases lay in between. The CDR3 sequence is 14 residues long. The CDR3 nucleotides read TGCAGTGCTGGAAGCACACGGGGGAACACTGAAGCTTTCTTT. Encoded protein: CSAGSTRGNTEAFF.

To note about this clonotype: The germline gene is not matched at one end of the junction; a read error may be the cause. The chain joins TRBV18 to TRBJ1-1; D remains ambiguous. Germline V gene data show CDR1 as KGHSH and CDR2 as LQKENI. This CDR3 has 15 residues. CDR3 amino acids: CASSPPPVLNTEAFF. The CDR3 region has the DNA TGTGCCAGCTCCCCACCACCAGTTCTGAACACTGAAGCTTTCTTT.

The chain is built from TRBV7-2 and TRBJ1-2; TRBD1 is a possible D gene (5 bases). Trimming cost V 4 bases and J 8 bases, with 17 bases left between them. The CDR3 is 14 amino acids. Germline V gives CDR1 SGHTA, CDR2 FQGNSA. The CDR3 loop reads CASSSSTGPSGYTF. CDR3 sequence (DNA): TGTGCCAGCAGCTCGTCAACAGGACCTTCAGGCTACACCTTC.